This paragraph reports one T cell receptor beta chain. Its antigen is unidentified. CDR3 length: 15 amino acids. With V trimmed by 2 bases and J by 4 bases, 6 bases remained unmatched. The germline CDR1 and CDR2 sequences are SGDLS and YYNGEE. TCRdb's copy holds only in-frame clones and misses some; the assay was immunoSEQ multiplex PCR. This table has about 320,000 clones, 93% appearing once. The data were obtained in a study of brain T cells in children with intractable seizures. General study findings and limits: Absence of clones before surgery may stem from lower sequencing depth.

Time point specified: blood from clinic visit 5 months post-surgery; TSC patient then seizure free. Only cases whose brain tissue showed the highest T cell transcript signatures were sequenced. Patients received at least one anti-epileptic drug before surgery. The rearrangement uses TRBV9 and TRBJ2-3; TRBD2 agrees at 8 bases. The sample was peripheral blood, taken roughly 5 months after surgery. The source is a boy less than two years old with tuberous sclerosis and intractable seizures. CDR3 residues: CASSVALAGPDTQYF. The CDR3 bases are TGTGCCAGCAGCGTCGCCCTAGCGGGCCCAGATACGCAGTATTTT.